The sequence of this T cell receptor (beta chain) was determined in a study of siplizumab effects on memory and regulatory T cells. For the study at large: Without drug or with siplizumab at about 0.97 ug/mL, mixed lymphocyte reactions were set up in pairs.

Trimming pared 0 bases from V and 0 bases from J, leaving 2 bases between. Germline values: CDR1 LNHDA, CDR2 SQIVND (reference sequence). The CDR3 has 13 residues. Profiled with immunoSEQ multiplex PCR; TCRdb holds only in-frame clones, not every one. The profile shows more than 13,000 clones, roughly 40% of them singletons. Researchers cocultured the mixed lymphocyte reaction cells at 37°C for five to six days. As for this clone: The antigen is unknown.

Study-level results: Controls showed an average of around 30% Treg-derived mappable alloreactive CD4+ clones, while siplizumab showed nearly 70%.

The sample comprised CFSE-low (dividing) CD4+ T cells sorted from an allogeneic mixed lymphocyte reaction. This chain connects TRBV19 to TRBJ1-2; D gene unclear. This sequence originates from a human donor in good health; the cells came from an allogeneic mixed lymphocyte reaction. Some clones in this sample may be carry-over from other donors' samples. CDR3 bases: TGTGCCAGTAGTATAGATACTAACTATGGCTACACCTTC. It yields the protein CASSIDTNYGYTF.